Listed here are 28 T cell receptor beta chains from one sample, sequenced in a study of blood T cell repertoires in COVID-19. Some clones are missing from TCRdb's copy, which holds only in-frame ones; the method was immunoSEQ multiplex PCR. This sample yields approximately 400,000 clones, of which roughly 88% are seen a single time; around 12% belongs to the top ten. Sequencing was performed on peripheral blood. The receptors originated from a woman aged 50 to 65 with COVID-19, enrolled during active disease.

The chain links TRBV14 to TRBJ2-6; D not resolved. Germline-derived CDR1 and CDR2 are SGHDN and FVKESK. CDR3 size: 16 residues. Trimming removed 4 bases from V and 0 bases from J, with 10 bases in between. The CDR3 here is CASSRRVDSGANVLTF. DNA of the CDR3: TGTGCCAGCAGCCGGAGAGTTGACTCTGGGGCCAACGTCCTGACTTTC.

The chain has TRBV28 and TRBJ1-2; no firm D call. The CDR3 has 16 residues. With 6 bases removed from V and 0 bases from J, the gap between germline ends came to 17 bases. Germline V lookup: CDR1 MDHEN, CDR2 SYDVKM. CDR3: CASSTAGVRANYGYTF. The CDR3 nucleotides read TGTGCCAGCAGCACAGCCGGGGTCCGAGCTAACTATGGCTACACCTTC.

The chain couples TRBV7-2 to TRBJ2-3, with 10 bases aligning to TRBD2. The CDR3 sequence is 15 residues long. Germline CDR1 reads SGHTA; CDR2 reads FQGNSA. J gave up 4 bases and V 5 bases, and 6 bases lay outside the gene matches. The chain's CDR3 is CASSPDSGGADTQYF. The CDR3 nucleotides are TGTGCCAGCAGCCCCGACAGCGGGGGGGCAGATACGCAGTATTTT.

The chain is built from TRBV5-4 and TRBJ1-5, with D tentatively TRBD1 (5 bases). The CDR3 is 14 residues long. Germline CDR1 and CDR2: SGHNT and YYREEE (reference sequence). V was trimmed by 2 bases and J by 3 bases, leaving 9 bases between them. CDR3 sequence reads: CASSFRGSNQPQHF. The CDR3 nucleotides read TGTGCCAGCAGCTTTAGGGGATCCAATCAGCCCCAGCATTTT.

This clone has just a few counts. The chain employs TRBV6-5 and TRBJ2-5; a possible D gene is TRBD1 (5 bases). Trimming left V 8 bases short and J 4 bases short, with 8 bases between. The CDR3 loop spans 11 amino acids. The germline CDR1 and CDR2 sequences are MNHEY and SVGAGI. The CDR3 nucleotides read TGTGCCAGCCGGACAACAGAGACCCAGTACTTC. Protein product: CASRTTETQYF.

The chain joins TRBV6-1 to TRBJ1-2; 7 bases are a match to TRBD1. The length of the CDR3 is 14 residues. Germline V gene data show CDR1 as MNHNS and CDR2 as SASEGT. J lost 0 bases, V lost 3 bases, and 1 base had no gene match. The CDR3 DNA reads TGTGCCAGCAGTGAGGGGACAGCTAACTATGGCTACACCTTC. It yields the protein CASSEGTANYGYTF.

The chain employs TRBV28 and TRBJ1-6; no definite D call. This CDR3 comprises 12 residues. The V gene lost 3 bases and the J gene lost 7 bases, with 4 bases spanning the gap. Germline CDR1 is MDHEN and CDR2 is SYDVKM. The CDR3 reads CASSFQNSPLHF. CDR3 sequence (DNA): TGTGCCAGCAGTTTCCAGAATTCACCCCTCCACTTT. Drawing the rest from reference TRBV28 and TRBJ1-6, the complete variable domain is DVKVTQSSRYLVKRTGEKVFLECVQDMDHENMFWYRQDPGLGLRLIYFSYDVKMKEKGDIPEGYSVSREKKERFSLILESASTNQTSMYLCASSFQNSPLHFGNGTRLTVT.

V is TRBV5-6 and J is TRBJ2-1, with TRBD1 identical over 9 bases. Germline V gene sequence: CDR1 SGHDT, CDR2 YYEEEE. The junction had 12 bases not matched to a gene; V was cut back by 5 bases and J by 9 bases. The CDR3 is 15 amino acids. The CDR3 spells CASRQGTGRRGEQFF. DNA of the CDR3: TGTGCCAGCAGACAAGGGACAGGGAGGAGGGGTGAGCAGTTCTTC.

The V gene is TRBV9, the J gene TRBJ1-1; D not certain. The length of the CDR3 is 13 residues. CDR1 and CDR2 from the germline V gene are SGDLS and YYNGEE. The V gene lost 6 bases and the J gene lost 0 bases, with 9 bases spanning the gap. The CDR3 nucleotides are TGTGCCAGCACCTCTTTCCTGAACACTGAAGCTTTCTTT. This gives the protein CASTSFLNTEAFF.

The chain employs TRBV24-1 and TRBJ2-7; the D is unclear. This CDR3 contains 10 residues. Germline V lookup: CDR1 KGHDR, CDR2 SFDVKD. V was cut by 3 bases and J by 6 bases, with 2 bases left in between. The CDR3 loop is CATSDREQYF. DNA of the CDR3: TGTGCCACCAGTGATCGCGAGCAGTACTTC.

The chain employs TRBV14 and TRBJ1-1; D remains unclear. Germline CDR1 is SGHDN and CDR2 is FVKESK. The CDR3 contains 11 residues. Trimming took off 2 bases at V and 7 bases at J, with 5 bases between the two ends. Written as DNA, the CDR3 is TGTGCCAGCAGCCAAACCAGTGAAGCTTTCTTT. Translating it yields CASSQTSEAFF.

This chain connects TRBV5-1 to TRBJ1-5; tentative D call: TRBD1 (5 bases). V shed 1 base and J shed 0 bases, with 32 bases lying between them. CDR3 length equals 23 residues. Germline loops: CDR1 SGHRS, CDR2 YFSETQ. In nucleotides, the CDR3 is TGCGCCAGCAGCTTGCCCAAACCTACAACTCCTGCTGCGGGACGGCTTAGCAATCAGCCCCAGCATTTT. Its protein is CASSLPKPTTPAAGRLSNQPQHF.

The chain is built from TRBV13 and TRBJ2-7, with 13 bases fitting TRBD2. The CDR3 loop spans 17 amino acids. Per germline, CDR1 PRHDT and CDR2 FYEKMQ (reference sequence). The J segment lost 3 bases and the V segment lost 1 base, leaving 6 bases of the junction unmatched. CDR3 in amino acids: CASSLVFGTSGVYEQYF. CDR3 bases: TGTGCCAGCAGCTTAGTTTTCGGGACTAGCGGGGTCTACGAGCAGTACTTC. Together with reference TRBV13 and TRBJ2-7, the CDR3 gives the full variable domain: AAGVIQSPRHLIKEKRETATLKCYPIPRHDTVYWYQQGPGQDPQFLISFYEKMQSDKGSIPDRFSAQQFSDYHSELNMSSLELGDSALYFCASSLVFGTSGVYEQYFGPGTRLTVT.

V and J are TRBV7-2 and TRBJ1-5; D is uncertain. The CDR3 extends over 15 amino acids. Germline loops: CDR1 SGHTA, CDR2 FQGNSA. V dropped 2 bases and J dropped 0 bases, with 8 bases sitting between them. The DNA for the CDR3 is TGTGCCAGCAGCTTATACCTCGGTAGCAATCAGCCCCAGCATTTT. Protein product: CASSLYLGSNQPQHF.

This chain joins TRBV27 and TRBJ2-1, with 14 bases identical to TRBD2. Losses at the gene ends were 3 bases for V and 7 bases for J; bases not matched to a gene: 5. The CDR3 sequence is 16 residues long. Per germline, CDR1 MNHEY and CDR2 SMNVEV (reference sequence). The CDR3 DNA follows: TGTGCCAGCAGTTTTTCCGGGACTAGCGGGGGTAATGAGCAGTTCTTC. Translation: CASSFSGTSGGNEQFF.

This clone was counted a single time. The V call is TRBV5-8, the J call TRBJ1-1; TRBD1 matches 7 bases. V lost 0 bases to trimming and J lost 4 bases; unmatched junction nucleotides: 9. This CDR3 has 16 amino acids. CDR1 is SGHTS, CDR2 YDEGEE, per germline. The CDR3 loop reads CASSLATGRLGTEAFF. CDR3 DNA sequence: TGTGCCAGCAGCTTGGCGACAGGGAGGCTGGGCACTGAAGCTTTCTTT. The entire variable domain, with the rest obtained from reference TRBV5-8 and TRBJ1-1, is as follows: EAGVTQSPTHLIKTRGQQATLRCSPISGHTSVYWYQQALGLGLQFLLWYDEGEERNRGNFPPRFSGRQFPNYSSELNVNALELEDSALYLCASSLATGRLGTEAFFGQGTRLTVV.

The chain joins TRBV19 to TRBJ2-3; TRBD1 agrees at 9 bases. Germline CDR1 LNHDA, CDR2 SQIVND (reference sequence). V gave up 5 bases and J gave up 3 bases; unmatched junction bases: 9. The CDR3 is 16 amino acids. The CDR3 protein is CASSPSDRGRTDTQYF. The CDR3 DNA is TGTGCCAGTAGTCCCTCGGACAGGGGACGGACAGATACGCAGTATTTT.

V is TRBV12-3 or TRBV12-4 and J is TRBJ1-1; D is possibly TRBD1 (6 bases). The CDR3 has 11 amino acids. The germline V and J ends were trimmed by 6 bases and 8 bases, with 10 bases remaining between them. CDR3 loop: CASRSGTEAFF. CDR3 coding DNA: TGTGCCAGCAGATCCGGGACAGAAGCTTTCTTT.

In its sample, this clone was seen once. The gene calls are TRBV9 and TRBJ2-3, with TRBD2 matching over 7 bases. Losses at the gene ends were 0 bases for V and 3 bases for J; bases not matched to a gene: 7. Per the germline V gene, CDR1 is SGDLS and CDR2 is YYNGEE. The CDR3 runs 16 residues. The CDR3 region has the DNA TGTGCCAGCAGCGTAGGGGTAGCGGGTTCAACAGATACGCAGTATTTT. Its translation is CASSVGVAGSTDTQYF.

The V and J genes are TRBV24-1 and TRBJ2-5; 12 bases are shared with TRBD2. Per the germline V gene, CDR1 is KGHDR and CDR2 is SFDVKD. This CDR3 has 15 amino acids. After removal of 4 bases from V and 4 bases from J, the junction contained 3 bases not matched to a gene. The CDR3 DNA reads TGTGCCACCAGTGAGACTAGCGGGGGCCCAGAGACCCAGTACTTC. Protein: CATSETSGGPETQYF.

The chain carries TRBV6-5 and TRBJ1-5; D ambiguous. The CDR3 runs to 16 residues. Germline CDR1 and CDR2: MNHEY and SVGAGI. V shed 0 bases and J shed 1 base, with 10 bases lying between them. The CDR3 DNA reads TGTGCCAGCAGTTACTCGAGCCCCAGGAGCAATCAGCCCCAGCATTTT. Translated, it gives CASSYSSPRSNQPQHF.

The rearrangement joins TRBV7-3 to TRBJ2-1; 12 bases align to TRBD2. Germline V lookup: CDR1 SGHTA, CDR2 FQGTGA. This CDR3 region has 17 residues. Unmatched junction bases numbered 12, after V lost 5 bases and J lost 7 bases. The CDR3 region has the DNA TGTGCCAGCAGCGCCGCGCTACTAGCGGGGGGTTTGAATGAGCAGTTCTTC. Its protein is CASSAALLAGGLNEQFF.

The gene calls are TRBV14 and TRBJ1-3; D remains unclear. This CDR3 is 15 amino acids long. The V end lost 1 base, the J end lost 0 bases, and 7 bases lay between the germline ends. Germline V gene sequence: CDR1 SGHDN, CDR2 FVKESK. The CDR3 protein is CASSQGLRSGNTIYF. The CDR3 DNA reads as TGTGCCAGCAGCCAAGGACTGCGCTCTGGAAACACCATATATTTT.

The chain has TRBV27 and TRBJ2-7, with a possible D match to TRBD2 (5 bases). With 5 bases removed from V and 0 bases from J, the gap between germline ends came to 14 bases. Germline-derived CDR1 and CDR2 are MNHEY and SMNVEV (reference sequence). The CDR3 spans 15 residues. The CDR3 nucleotides are TGTGCCAGCAGTACCCAGGACTCCCTCTCCTACGAGCAGTACTTC. Translation: CASSTQDSLSYEQYF.

V is TRBV10-2 and J is TRBJ1-1; TRBD1 aligns across 7 bases. V gave up 4 bases and J gave up 0 bases; unmatched junction bases: 11. Germline CDR1 reads WSHSY; CDR2 reads SAAADI. CDR3 length equals 17 residues. This CDR3 is CASSGTGTEYLNTEAFF. CDR3 coding DNA: TGCGCCAGCAGTGGGACCGGGACAGAGTATCTGAACACTGAAGCTTTCTTT.

J is TRBJ1-1 and V is TRBV6-5, with TRBD1 identical over 7 bases. Germline V gene lookup returns CDR1 MNHEY and CDR2 SVGAGI. The CDR3 has 15 residues. Trimming removed 7 bases from V and 7 bases from J; junction bases left unmatched: 15. CDR3 protein: CASTLTRTGPFEAFF. The CDR3 DNA is TGTGCCAGCACCCTGACCCGGACAGGACCATTTGAAGCTTTCTTT.

The chain employs TRBV7-2 and TRBJ1-5; 7 positions match TRBD1. V shed 8 bases and J 5 bases; nucleotides not matched to a gene: 3. The CDR3 is 12 amino acids. Per the germline V gene, CDR1 is SGHTA and CDR2 is FQGNSA. CDR3 bases: TGTGCCAGCGGACAGGCAGATCAGCCCCAGCATTTT. This sequence encodes CASGQADQPQHF.

The chain carries TRBV19 and TRBJ1-1; the D is unclear. In germline, CDR1 is LNHDA, CDR2 SQIVND (reference sequence). V was shortened by 5 bases and J by 2 bases, with 12 bases between the two germline ends. The CDR3 consists of 14 residues. CDR3 DNA: TGTGCCAGTAGTCCCGTCGGACTAAACACTGAAGCTTTCTTT. It is translated as CASSPVGLNTEAFF.